Following are 31 T cell receptor beta chains from one sample sequenced in a study of blood T cell repertoires in COVID-19. Some clones are missing from TCRdb's copy, which holds only in-frame ones; the method was immunoSEQ multiplex PCR. The repertoire has roughly 16,000 clones, around 94% of them found once; the top ten carry 5% to 7%. The sample was peripheral blood. The receptors shown here come from a human donor in a cohort sampled during active COVID-19.

The genes are TRBV9 and TRBJ2-2; D possibly corresponds to TRBD1 (6 bases). Trimming removed 3 bases from V and 5 bases from J, with 17 bases in between. The CDR3 runs 16 residues. The germline CDR1 and CDR2 sequences are SGDLS and YYNGEE. The CDR3, as DNA: TGTGCCAGCAGCGCACTACAGGGTCGGAAGACCGGGGAGCTGTTTTTT. This encodes CASSALQGRKTGELFF. The entire variable domain, with the rest obtained from reference TRBV9 and TRBJ2-2, is as follows: DSGVTQTPKHLITATGQRVTLRCSPRSGDLSVYWYQQSLDQGLQFLIQYYNGEERAKGNILERFSAQQFPDLHSELNLSSLELGDSALYFCASSALQGRKTGELFFGEGSRLTVL.

CDR3 DNA sequence: TGTGCCAGTACCAGAACTCAGGGTTATAATTCACCCCTCCACTTT. It yields the protein CASTRTQGYNSPLHF. The V and J genes are TRBV19 and TRBJ1-6; D may be TRBD1 (5 bases). V lost 7 bases to trimming and J lost 4 bases, with 14 bases between them. The CDR3 sequence is 15 residues long. Germline V gene lookup returns CDR1 LNHDA and CDR2 SQIVND (reference sequence).

DNA of the CDR3: TGTGCCAGTAAGGAACGGGGGAACACTGAAGCTTTCTTT. Translating gives CASKERGNTEAFF. The chain joins TRBV19 to TRBJ1-1, with D hard to call. V was clipped by 7 bases and J by 1 base, with 10 bases between them. Germline V CDR1 and CDR2: LNHDA, SQIVND (reference sequence). This CDR3 is built from 13 residues.

The chain recombines TRBV19 with TRBJ2-7, with D possibly TRBD2 on 6 matching bases. V lost 7 bases and J 7 bases, leaving 26 bases between the germline ends. CDR1 and CDR2 (germline): LNHDA, SQIVND (reference sequence). This CDR3 has 16 amino acids. Here the CDR3 reads CASTTGASGSWQEQYF. The CDR3 nucleotides read TGTGCCAGTACCACCGGTGCATCCGGGAGCTGGCAAGAGCAGTACTTC.

The chain carries TRBV3-1 (or the pseudogene TRBV3-2) and TRBJ2-1; 8 nucleotides align to TRBD2. Germline CDR1 is LGHDT and CDR2 is YNNKEL (reference sequence). Losses at the gene ends were 1 base for V and 4 bases for J; bases not matched to a gene: 6. The CDR3 spans 16 residues. CDR3 coding DNA: TGTGCCAGCAGCCAAGTTTCCAGCGGGGGATACAATGAGCAGTTCTTC. This encodes CASSQVSSGGYNEQFF.

The V gene is TRBV6-4, the J gene TRBJ2-1, with 11 bases that match TRBD2. The germline V gene has CDR1 MRHNA and CDR2 SNTAGT. The V gene end was trimmed by 4 bases and the J gene end by 7 bases; junction bases not matched to a gene: 6. The length of the CDR3 is 15 residues. In DNA, the CDR3 is TGTGCCAGCAGTGTACTAGCGGGAGAGGTTAATGAGCAGTTCTTC. The encoded protein is CASSVLAGEVNEQFF.

The gene calls are TRBV11-2 and TRBJ2-2; possibly TRBD2 for D (6 bases). V was clipped by 4 bases and J by 1 base, with 13 bases between them. This CDR3 is built from 16 residues. CDR1 and CDR2 (germline): SGHAT, FQNNGV. The chain's CDR3 is CASSSLRGVNTGELFF. The CDR3 nucleotides read TGTGCCAGCAGCTCCCTTCGCGGGGTGAACACCGGGGAGCTGTTTTTT.

The chain is built from TRBV28 and TRBJ1-5; D unclear. Deletions cut 6 bases from V and 6 bases from J, with 15 bases between. This CDR3 spans 14 amino acids. The germline V gene has CDR1 MDHEN and CDR2 SYDVKM. CDR3 residues: CASRLSVIVQPQHF. The CDR3 region has the DNA TGTGCCAGCAGGCTATCCGTCATCGTTCAGCCCCAGCATTTT.

The chain combines TRBV7-8 with TRBJ1-1; no clear D. The CDR3 is made up of 16 amino acids. Per the germline V gene, CDR1 is SGHVS and CDR2 is FQNEAQ. The ends were cut back, 5 bases at V and 0 bases at J, with 16 bases in the middle. CDR3 loop: CASSPSGTFMNTEAFF. CDR3 DNA: TGTGCCAGCAGCCCTAGTGGAACTTTCATGAACACTGAAGCTTTCTTT.

The V call is TRBV25-1, the J call TRBJ1-2; D is uncertain. Trimming cost V 3 bases and J 3 bases, with 11 bases left between them. Germline CDR1 MGHDK, CDR2 SYGVNS. This CDR3 is built from 14 residues. The CDR3, as DNA: TGTGCCAGCAGTGAGATGGGGAGATACTATGGCTACACCTTC. Translated, it gives CASSEMGRYYGYTF.

The chain joins TRBV19 to TRBJ2-5, with 9 bases aligning to TRBD2. The V gene's germline CDR1 is LNHDA and CDR2 SQIVND (reference sequence). V shed 7 bases, J shed 5 bases, and the junction held 11 bases outside the gene matches. This CDR3 spans 15 amino acids. The CDR3 DNA sequence: TGTGCCAGTACTCCCAGTGGACTAGCGTTGGAGACCCAGTACTTC. This sequence encodes CASTPSGLALETQYF.

V and J are TRBV27 and TRBJ2-1; TRBD2 matches 9 bases. With V trimmed by 3 bases and J by 4 bases, 4 bases remained unmatched. There are 15 residues in the CDR3. Germline CDR1 and CDR2: MNHEY and SMNVEV (reference sequence). CDR3 in DNA: TGTGCCAGCAGTTTTTGGACTAGCGTTTACAATGAGCAGTTCTTC. Protein product: CASSFWTSVYNEQFF.

V is TRBV28 and J is TRBJ1-4; TRBD1 might be the D (6 bases). This CDR3 is built from 15 residues. Trimming took off 4 bases at V and 8 bases at J, with 17 bases between the two ends. Germline V lookup: CDR1 MDHEN, CDR2 SYDVKM. CDR3 amino acids: CASSSPQGIREKLFF. As DNA, the CDR3 is TGTGCCAGCAGTTCCCCGCAGGGGATTCGAGAAAAACTGTTTTTT.

This rearrangement joins TRBV27 to TRBJ2-7; D is perhaps TRBD2 (5 bases). Per the germline V gene, CDR1 is MNHEY and CDR2 is SMNVEV (reference sequence). The CDR3 loop spans 14 amino acids. With 0 bases removed from V and 5 bases from J, the gap between germline ends came to 11 bases. CDR3 nucleotide sequence: TGTGCCAGCAGTTTATCGAGGTCGGGGAACGAGCAGTACTTC. Translation gives CASSLSRSGNEQYF.

A single count supports this clone. The chain combines TRBV7-2 with TRBJ1-2, with TRBD1 matching 8 bases. Germline assignment: CDR1 SGHTA and CDR2 FQGNSA. The CDR3 extends over 14 amino acids. V trimming: 1 base; J trimming: 6 bases; junction bases outside the gene matches: 4. CDR3 amino acids: CASSLGAGGDGYTF. The DNA of the CDR3 is TGTGCCAGCAGCTTAGGGGCAGGGGGCGATGGCTACACCTTC.

This sequence joins TRBV6-2 or TRBV6-3 and TRBJ1-5; a possible D gene is TRBD1 (6 bases). The length of the CDR3 is 15 residues. Trimming took 4 bases from V and 3 from J, leaving 13 bases between them. CDR1 is MNHEY, CDR2 SVGEGT, per germline. The CDR3 region has the DNA TGTGCCAGCAGTTCAAACAGGGTTGCCAATCAGCCCCAGCATTTT. This encodes CASSSNRVANQPQHF.

The CDR3 DNA reads TGTGCCACCAGTGATTCTACAGGGGTCTCTTTAAGGTACAATGAGCAGTTCTTC. It is translated as CATSDSTGVSLRYNEQFF. The gene calls are TRBV24-1 and TRBJ2-1; TRBD1 matches 7 bases. The V and J ends lost 2 bases and 4 bases, in that order; junction bases with no gene match: 13. CDR1 is KGHDR, CDR2 SFDVKD, per germline. The CDR3 runs to 18 residues.

The chain combines TRBV19 with TRBJ2-7; weak D call: TRBD1 (5 bases). V lost 6 bases and J lost 3, with 12 bases in between. The CDR3 runs 13 residues. Germline values: CDR1 LNHDA, CDR2 SQIVND (reference sequence). CDR3 protein: CASSSDSLYEQYF. The CDR3, as DNA: TGTGCCAGTAGCAGCGACAGCCTCTACGAGCAGTACTTC.

The V gene is TRBV6-5, the J gene TRBJ2-7, with D uncertain. The CDR3 is made up of 12 amino acids. V was trimmed by 8 bases and J by 7 bases, leaving 15 bases between them. The germline V gene encodes CDR1 MNHEY and CDR2 SVGAGI. CDR3 nucleotide sequence: TGTGCCAGCTCGCCTCCCGTCGGGGAGCAGTACTTC. This sequence encodes CASSPPVGEQYF.

V usage is TRBV7-6 and J usage is TRBJ1-1; 7 nucleotides match TRBD1. The CDR3 spans 14 residues. Germline V gives CDR1 SGHVS, CDR2 FNYEAQ. The trim removed 4 bases at V and 1 base at J, leaving 3 bases unmatched. CDR3 nucleotide sequence: TGTGCCAGCAGCTCTAGGACAGGGAACACTGAAGCTTTCTTT. It is translated as CASSSRTGNTEAFF.

The V call is TRBV28, the J call TRBJ2-1; 12 bases match TRBD1. This CDR3 has 16 amino acids. V shed 1 base, J shed 8 bases, and the junction held 6 bases outside the gene matches. Germline V lookup: CDR1 MDHEN, CDR2 SYDVKM. The CDR3, as DNA: TGTGCCAGCAGTTTATTACGTGGGACAGGGGGCCATGAGCAGTTCTTC. It encodes CASSLLRGTGGHEQFF.

This sequence joins TRBV7-9 and TRBJ2-7; maybe TRBD1 (5 bases). This CDR3 contains 13 residues. Germline CDR1 SEHNR, CDR2 FQNEAQ (reference sequence). V was pared by 6 bases and J by 2 bases, with 11 bases between. This chain's CDR3 is CASRQDSTYEQYF. CDR3 nucleotide sequence: TGTGCCAGCAGACAAGACAGTACCTACGAGCAGTACTTC.

The V and J genes are TRBV6-6 and TRBJ1-5, with 7 bases that match TRBD1. Germline V lookup: CDR1 MNHNY, CDR2 SVGAGI (reference sequence). The V gene end was trimmed by 5 bases and the J gene end by 9 bases; junction bases not matched to a gene: 13. The CDR3 runs to 15 residues. The CDR3 DNA reads as TGTGCCAGCAGTGACAGGGATGGGGTTAGGGTGCCCCAGCATTTT. As protein: CASSDRDGVRVPQHF.

J is TRBJ1-5 and V is TRBV28; 11 bases agree with TRBD1. The CDR3 has 16 amino acids. In germline, CDR1 is MDHEN, CDR2 SYDVKM. The ends lost 6 bases at V and 5 bases at J; junction bases unmatched: 9. The CDR3 protein is CASSRTGTGGHQPQHF. The CDR3 coding sequence is TGTGCCAGCAGCCGGACCGGGACAGGGGGACATCAGCCCCAGCATTTT.

CDR3: CASSFPRRFYEQYF. The CDR3 region has the DNA TGTGCCAGCAGTTTCCCACGGAGATTCTACGAGCAGTACTTC. V usage is TRBV28 and J usage is TRBJ2-7; D unclear. This CDR3 spans 14 amino acids. V was pared by 3 bases and J by 3 bases, with 12 bases between. Germline CDR1 reads MDHEN; CDR2 reads SYDVKM.

The chain is built from TRBV5-1 and TRBJ2-7; 8 bases match TRBD2. This CDR3 spans 15 amino acids. Germline V gene lookup returns CDR1 SGHRS and CDR2 YFSETQ. Trimming removed 2 bases from V and 6 bases from J; junction bases left unmatched: 10. The CDR3 DNA reads as TGCGCCAGCAGCTTAACCGGGACTAGTCTTGTCGAGCAGTACTTC. Its protein is CASSLTGTSLVEQYF. The variable domain in full, with the rest retrieved from reference TRBV5-1 and TRBJ2-7, is KAGVTQTPRYLIKTRGQQVTLSCSPISGHRSVSWYQQTPGQGLQFLFEYFSETQRNKGNFPGRFSGRQFSNSRSEMNVSTLELGDSALYLCASSLTGTSLVEQYFGPGTRLTVT.

The chain carries TRBV6-5 and TRBJ2-1, with 10 bases lining up with TRBD1. V was clipped by 8 bases and J by 6 bases; unmatched bases: 7. The CDR3 is 14 residues long. CDR1 is MNHEY and CDR2 is SVGAGI in the germline V gene. The DNA of the CDR3 is TGTGCCAGCGAACCCGGGACAGGGGTCAATGAGCAGTTCTTC. The encoded protein is CASEPGTGVNEQFF.

This clone has a single count. The rearrangement links TRBV5-6 to TRBJ2-7; D might be TRBD1 (5 bases). The CDR3 contains 15 residues. The germline V and J ends were trimmed by 4 bases and 0 bases, with 14 bases remaining between them. Germline V lookup: CDR1 SGHDT, CDR2 YYEEEE. This CDR3 reads CASSENRFPSYEQYF. CDR3 nucleotide sequence: TGTGCCAGCAGCGAAAACAGGTTCCCCTCCTACGAGCAGTACTTC.

The rearrangement joins TRBV19 to TRBJ1-2, with D perhaps matching TRBD1 (6 bases). The CDR3 covers 13 residues. V dropped 5 bases and J dropped 7 bases, with 14 bases sitting between them. Germline values: CDR1 LNHDA, CDR2 SQIVND (reference sequence). This chain's CDR3 is CASSLGHSLGYTF. DNA for the CDR3: TGTGCCAGTAGTTTGGGACATTCTCTTGGCTACACCTTC.

The chain combines TRBV6-2 or TRBV6-3 with TRBJ2-7; weak D call: TRBD2 (7 bases). The germline gives CDR1 MNHEY, CDR2 SVGEGT. The CDR3 extends over 16 amino acids. Trimming stripped 6 bases from V and 2 bases from J, with 20 bases between. The CDR3 nucleotides read TGTGCCAGCAGCTCCCTCGGGCGGGGGCCCACCTACGAGCAGTACTTC. Amino acids: CASSSLGRGPTYEQYF.

The genes are TRBV4-2 and TRBJ1-2; the D is unclear. CDR3 length: 17 amino acids. Deletions cut 4 bases from V and 6 bases from J, with 24 bases between. From germline, CDR1 is LGHNA and CDR2 YNFKEQ. The CDR3 DNA reads as TGTGCCAGCAGCCGAATCGGGAAGAACCCATTCGGGGATGGCTACACCTTC. This encodes CASSRIGKNPFGDGYTF.